What follows is one T cell receptor (beta chain) and its context. Its antigen is still unknown. This record comes from a study of post-analysis software for immune sequencing data. Study-level results: In multiple sclerosis, normalized Chao1 diversity was significantly below that of controls. With F measure, samples from one preparation batch clustered together strongly. Controls showed lower frequencies than patients for roughly 5 TRBV segments, and TRBV5-6, TRBV5-1 and TRBV20-1 were among these.

Tagging with unique molecular identifiers was a feature of the TCR beta cDNA libraries. T cells numbering about 1 to 11 million yielded some 480,000 cDNA molecules. A single record per CDR3 protein comes from TCRdb applying MiXCR to the PCR reads. The data show about 560,000 distinct CDR3 sequences, roughly two fifths seen once. CDR3 length equals 14 residues. The V and J ends lost 3 bases and 7 bases respectively, with 16 bases between them. The sequenced sample consisted of blood. The V call is TRBV12-3 or TRBV12-4, the J call TRBJ2-7; D assignment may be TRBD1 or TRBD2 (5 bases each). The TCR was taken from a girl aged 10 to 17 with multiple sclerosis. CDR3 nucleotides: TGTGCCAGCAGTTTCGGAGAGGGGCAGCGGGAGCAGTACTTC. This sequence encodes CASSFGEGQREQYF.